The present TCR beta chain was sequenced within a study of breast tumors, draining lymph nodes, adjacent tissues. The lymph nodes were axillary draining lymph nodes from breast cancer patients. This clonotype was picked up many times. The CDR3 runs 11 residues. The germline CDR1 and CDR2 sequences are DFQATT and SNEGSKA (reference sequence). V gave up 5 bases and J gave up 3 bases; unmatched junction bases: 0. TCRdb redid the calling of the multiplex PCR reads with MiXCR, one entry per CDR3 protein. The table lists hundreds of thousands of distinct CDR3 sequences, roughly 30% of them singletons. The receptor was isolated from a female donor with breast cancer. Some clones in this sample may be carry-over from other donors' samples. Sequenced material: axillary lymph node tissue. This chain joins TRBV20-1 and TRBJ2-5, with 7 bases fitting TRBD1. CDR3 DNA sequence: TGCAGTGCTGGGACAGAAGAGACCCAGTACTTC. Amino acids: CSAGTEETQYF.